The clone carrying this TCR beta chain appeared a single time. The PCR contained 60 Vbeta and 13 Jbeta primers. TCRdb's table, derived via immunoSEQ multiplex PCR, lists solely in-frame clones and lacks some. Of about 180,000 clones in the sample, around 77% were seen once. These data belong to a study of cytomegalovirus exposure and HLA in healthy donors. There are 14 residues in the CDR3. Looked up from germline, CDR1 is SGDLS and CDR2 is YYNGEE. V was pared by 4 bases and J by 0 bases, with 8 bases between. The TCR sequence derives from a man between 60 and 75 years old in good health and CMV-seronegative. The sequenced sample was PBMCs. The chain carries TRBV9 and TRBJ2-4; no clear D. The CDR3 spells CASSPSGAKNIQYF. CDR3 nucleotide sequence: TGTGCCAGCAGCCCCTCGGGAGCCAAAAACATTCAGTACTTC.